This T cell receptor (beta chain) was captured in a study of T cells expressing NK-cell markers. With regard to this clonotype: The antigen is unknown.

Each CDR3 protein gets one entry in TCRdb, which reprocessed the 5' RACE reads and gives no DNA. The sample has about 430,000 distinct CDR3 sequences; the top ten hold 1.4%. From germline, CDR1 is DFQATT and CDR2 SNEGSKA (reference sequence). This CDR3 is 13 amino acids long. General observations from the study: There remained a lack of clarity about HCMV specificity of expanded NKG2C+ T cell clones. In more than five donors, dominant CD3+CD56+NKG2C+ clones formed roughly 1.0-7.5% of CD8+ cells.

The source is a woman aged 50 to 65 in good health. V gene TRBV20-1 combines with J gene TRBJ2-1; absent DNA, TCRdb's TRBD2 call cannot be checked. Material for sequencing was blood T cells: a sorted CD56 or NKG2C T cell subset, CD4+ or CD8+ T cells, or bulk PBMC T cells (not recorded which). CDR3: CSAFLGSYNEQFF.